This TCR beta chain was captured in a study of cytomegalovirus exposure and HLA in healthy donors. Notes on the study in general: Subsequent analysis revealed that first-cohort TCR clusters tended to co-occur in the 90 to 150 validation repertoires. TCR beta chains numbering more than 150 were designated cytomegalovirus-associated. In vitro confirmation showed a few CMV-associated chains to be CMV antigen specific.

The sample holds one count of this clone. Its matching antigen is unknown. TCRdb keeps only in-frame clones here, not all; method: immunoSEQ multiplex PCR. The table has tens of thousands of clones, 80% to 95% seen once. The CDR3 has 14 amino acids. V gave up 0 bases and J gave up 5 bases, with 11 bases separating them. In germline, CDR1 is MNHNY, CDR2 SVGAGI (reference sequence). The sequenced material came from PBMCs. The gene calls are TRBV6-6 and TRBJ2-7; D is undetermined. This receptor was taken from a woman under 40 in good health and CMV-seronegative. The DNA for the CDR3 is TGTGCCAGCAGTTACTCGAGCGTTAGCCACGAGCAGTACTTC. It yields the protein CASSYSSVSHEQYF.